The 10 T cell receptor beta chains in this list originate from one sample, sequenced in a study of cytomegalovirus exposure and HLA in healthy donors (dated by TCRdb to about 2017). Receptor libraries were prepared by the immunoSEQ multiplex PCR assay. A mixture of 60 forward primers for TCR Vbeta segments and 13 reverse primers for TCR Jbeta segments was used in the multiplex PCR. Not all clones reach the TCRdb copy of this immuneACCESS table, which keeps in-frame sequences only. Checked studies attribute under half of the gap to unresolved V genes and leave the rest unexplained. The table for this sample lists hundreds of thousands of clones; more than 60% of them were counted only once. In total, the top ten clones hold 1.8% of the sample. The sample comprised PBMCs. Source of these receptors: a woman in her twenties or thirties in good health and CMV-seronegative.

V is TRBV10-3 and J is TRBJ2-7; 11 bases match TRBD2. The CDR3 has 15 amino acids. The J segment lost 4 bases and the V segment lost 2 bases, leaving 4 bases of the junction unmatched. Looked up from germline, CDR1 is ENHRY and CDR2 is SYGVKD. CDR3 sequence reads: CAISEGLAGVYEQYF. Here the CDR3 DNA reads TGTGCCATCAGTGAGGGACTAGCGGGTGTATACGAGCAGTACTTC.

The rearrangement joins TRBV7-2 to TRBJ2-5, with 9 bases identical to TRBD2. CDR3 length: 14 residues. Germline V gene lookup returns CDR1 SGHTA and CDR2 FQGNSA. J lost 4 bases, V lost 1 base, and 1 base had no gene match. CDR3 loop: CASSLGAGGETQYF. The DNA for the CDR3 is TGTGCCAGCAGCTTAGGAGCGGGGGGAGAGACCCAGTACTTC. Full variable domain (remainder filled in from reference TRBV7-2 and TRBJ2-5): GAGVSQSPSNKVTEKGKDVELRCDPISGHTALYWYRQSLGQGLEFLIYFQGNSAPDKSGLPSDRFSAERTGGSVSTLTIQRTQQEDSAVYLCASSLGAGGETQYFGPGTRLLVL.

Details on this clone: Given a much more abundant clone one base away, this may be a read error. Without the conserved terminal phenylalanine or tryptophan, this CDR3 likely stems from a read error. This chain connects TRBV5-6 to TRBJ2-2, with D possibly being TRBD1 (6 bases). The CDR3 totals 16 residues. Germline V lookup: CDR1 SGHDT, CDR2 YYEEEE. The V end lost 2 bases, the J end lost 3 bases, and 14 bases lay between the germline ends. The CDR3 bases are TGTGCCAGCAGCTTTACAGGGAAGTGGCACACCGGGGAGCTGTTTTTG. Translating it yields CASSFTGKWHTGELFL.

The count of this clone is one. The chain carries TRBV5-4 and TRBJ2-7, with a weak D call TRBD2 (5 bases). The germline V gene encodes CDR1 SGHNT and CDR2 YYREEE (reference sequence). V was trimmed by 0 bases and J by 6 bases, leaving 19 bases between them. The CDR3 contains 16 residues. The CDR3 DNA is TGTGCCAGCAGCTTGGGAGGTGTGGGGAGCGGTTTCGAGCAGTACTTC. It yields the protein CASSLGGVGSGFEQYF.

This clone was seen only once. This chain connects TRBV6-6 to TRBJ1-1; tentative D call: TRBD1 (5 bases). Germline assignment: CDR1 MNHNY and CDR2 SVGAGI (reference sequence). The CDR3 consists of 14 residues. Trimming took off 2 bases at V and 1 base at J, with 8 bases between the two ends. CDR3 bases: TGTGCCAGCAGTTACGTGGGGGGGAACACTGAAGCTTTCTTT. Translating it yields CASSYVGGNTEAFF.

This clone occurred once. The rearrangement uses TRBV29-1 and TRBJ2-7; 11 bases agree with TRBD2. This CDR3 region has 14 residues. The germline V gene encodes CDR1 SQVTM and CDR2 ANQGSEA. Trimming at V came to 7 bases and at J to 3 bases, leaving 8 bases not matched to a gene. The chain's CDR3 is CSAHGLAGNYEQYF. The CDR3 bases are TGCAGCGCCCACGGACTAGCGGGTAACTACGAGCAGTACTTC.

The genes are TRBV5-6 and TRBJ1-1; 9 bases match TRBD1. V lost 2 bases to trimming and J lost 5 bases; unmatched junction nucleotides: 7. This CDR3 has 15 residues. Germline values: CDR1 SGHDT, CDR2 YYEEEE. CDR3 amino acids: CASSLNRGPWTEAFF. CDR3 sequence (DNA): TGTGCCAGCAGCTTAAACAGGGGGCCTTGGACTGAAGCTTTCTTT.

The gene calls are TRBV7-9 and TRBJ2-3, with TRBD2 as a possible D gene (6 bases). The V end was cut by 5 bases, the J end by 0 bases, with 15 bases between. CDR3 size: 16 residues. Germline V gene lookup returns CDR1 SEHNR and CDR2 FQNEAQ (reference sequence). CDR3 loop: CASSQSRGYSTDTQYF. DNA for the CDR3: TGTGCCAGCAGCCAATCCCGGGGGTATAGCACAGATACGCAGTATTTT.

V gene TRBV5-4 combines with J gene TRBJ1-6; a possible D gene is TRBD1 (5 bases). Germline V lookup: CDR1 SGHNT, CDR2 YYREEE (reference sequence). The CDR3 is made up of 13 amino acids. Trimming cost V 6 bases and J 6 bases, with 10 bases left between them. CDR3 in DNA: TGTGCCAGCAAGGGGTTGGGTAATTCACCCCTCCACTTT. Amino acids: CASKGLGNSPLHF.

The rearrangement joins TRBV9 to TRBJ2-3, with D tentatively TRBD2 (6 bases). V was shortened by 1 base and J by 2 bases, with 8 bases between the two germline ends. CDR1 and CDR2 from the germline V gene are SGDLS and YYNGEE. The CDR3 sequence is 14 residues long. CDR3 DNA sequence: TGTGCCAGCAGCGTAACGGGGGTCACAGATACGCAGTATTTT. Translating gives CASSVTGVTDTQYF.